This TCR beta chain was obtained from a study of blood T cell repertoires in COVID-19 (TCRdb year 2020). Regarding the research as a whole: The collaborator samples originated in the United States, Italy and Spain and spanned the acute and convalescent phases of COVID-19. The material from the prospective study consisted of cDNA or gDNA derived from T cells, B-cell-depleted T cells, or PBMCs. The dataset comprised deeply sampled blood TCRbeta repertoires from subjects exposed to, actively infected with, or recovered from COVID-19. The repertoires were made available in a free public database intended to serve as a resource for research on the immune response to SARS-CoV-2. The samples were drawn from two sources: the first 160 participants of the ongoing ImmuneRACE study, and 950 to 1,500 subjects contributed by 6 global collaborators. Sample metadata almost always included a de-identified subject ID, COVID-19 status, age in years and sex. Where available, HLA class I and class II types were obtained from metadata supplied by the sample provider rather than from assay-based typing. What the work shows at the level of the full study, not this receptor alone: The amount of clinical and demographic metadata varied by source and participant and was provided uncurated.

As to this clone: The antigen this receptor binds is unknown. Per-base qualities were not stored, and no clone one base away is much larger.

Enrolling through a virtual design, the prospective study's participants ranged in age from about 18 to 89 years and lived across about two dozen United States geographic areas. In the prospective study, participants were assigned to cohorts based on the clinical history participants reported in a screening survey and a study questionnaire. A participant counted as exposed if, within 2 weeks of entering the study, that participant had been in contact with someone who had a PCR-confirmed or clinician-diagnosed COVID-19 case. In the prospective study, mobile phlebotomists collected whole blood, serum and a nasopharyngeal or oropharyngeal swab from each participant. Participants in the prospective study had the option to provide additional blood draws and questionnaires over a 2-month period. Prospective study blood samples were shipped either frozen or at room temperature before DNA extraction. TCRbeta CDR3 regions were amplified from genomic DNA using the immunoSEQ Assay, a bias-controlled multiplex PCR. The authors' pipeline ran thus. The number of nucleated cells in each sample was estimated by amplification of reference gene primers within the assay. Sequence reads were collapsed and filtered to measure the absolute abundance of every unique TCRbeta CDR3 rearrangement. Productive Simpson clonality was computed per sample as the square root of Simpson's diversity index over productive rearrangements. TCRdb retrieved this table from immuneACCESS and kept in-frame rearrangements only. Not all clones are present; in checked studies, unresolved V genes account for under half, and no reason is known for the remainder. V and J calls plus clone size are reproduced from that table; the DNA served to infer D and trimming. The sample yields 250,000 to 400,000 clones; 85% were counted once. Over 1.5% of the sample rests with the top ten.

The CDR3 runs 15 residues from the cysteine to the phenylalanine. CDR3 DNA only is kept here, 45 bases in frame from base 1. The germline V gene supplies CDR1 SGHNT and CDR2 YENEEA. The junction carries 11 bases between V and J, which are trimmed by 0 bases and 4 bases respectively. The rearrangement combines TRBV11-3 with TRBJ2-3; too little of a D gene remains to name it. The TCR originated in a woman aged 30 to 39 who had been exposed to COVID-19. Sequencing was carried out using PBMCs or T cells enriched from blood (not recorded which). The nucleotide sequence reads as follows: TGTGCCAGCAGCTTAGACGGCGGTGGTTCAGATACGCAGTATTTT. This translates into CASSLDGGGSDTQYF.